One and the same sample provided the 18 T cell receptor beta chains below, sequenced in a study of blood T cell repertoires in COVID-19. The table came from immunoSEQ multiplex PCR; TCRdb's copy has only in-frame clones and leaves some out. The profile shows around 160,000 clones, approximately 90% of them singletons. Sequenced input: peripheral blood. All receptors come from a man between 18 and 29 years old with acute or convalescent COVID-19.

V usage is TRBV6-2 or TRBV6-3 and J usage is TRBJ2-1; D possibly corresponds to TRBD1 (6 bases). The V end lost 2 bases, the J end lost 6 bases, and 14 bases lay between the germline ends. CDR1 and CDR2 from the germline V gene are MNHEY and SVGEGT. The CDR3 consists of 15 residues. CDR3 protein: CASSYVVGQRNEQFF. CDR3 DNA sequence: TGTGCCAGCAGTTACGTCGTCGGACAGCGCAATGAGCAGTTCTTC.

The CDR3 region has the DNA TGTGCCAGCAGTTTAGCGCGGTCTTCACCCCTCCACTTT. Its translation: CASSLARSSPLHF. This rearrangement joins TRBV12-3 or TRBV12-4 to TRBJ1-6; D is uncertain. This CDR3 spans 13 amino acids. Trimming pared 0 bases from V and 9 bases from J, leaving 6 bases between.

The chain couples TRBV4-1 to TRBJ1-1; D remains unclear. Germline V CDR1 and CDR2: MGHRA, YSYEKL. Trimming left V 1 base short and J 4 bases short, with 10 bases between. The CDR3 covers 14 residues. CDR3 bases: TGCGCCAGCAGCCAAGTGTCAGGTGGCACTGAAGCTTTCTTT. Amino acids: CASSQVSGGTEAFF.

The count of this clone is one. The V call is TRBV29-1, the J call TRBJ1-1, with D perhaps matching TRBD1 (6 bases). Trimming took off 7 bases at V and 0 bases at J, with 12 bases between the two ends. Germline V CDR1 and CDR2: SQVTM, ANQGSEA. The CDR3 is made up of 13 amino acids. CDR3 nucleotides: TGCAGCGCTAGGACAGATTTGAACACTGAAGCTTTCTTT. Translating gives CSARTDLNTEAFF.

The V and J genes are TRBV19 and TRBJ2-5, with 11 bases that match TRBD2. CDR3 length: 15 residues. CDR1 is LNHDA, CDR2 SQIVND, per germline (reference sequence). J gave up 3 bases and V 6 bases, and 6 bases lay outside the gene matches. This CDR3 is CASREFSGREETQYF. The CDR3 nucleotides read TGTGCCAGTAGAGAATTTAGCGGGAGGGAAGAGACCCAGTACTTC.

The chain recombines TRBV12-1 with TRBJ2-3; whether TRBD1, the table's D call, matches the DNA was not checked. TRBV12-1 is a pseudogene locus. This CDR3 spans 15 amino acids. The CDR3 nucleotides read TGTGCCAGCAGCCCACAGGGGTTTAGCACAGATACGCAGTATTTT. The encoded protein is CASSPQGFSTDTQYF.

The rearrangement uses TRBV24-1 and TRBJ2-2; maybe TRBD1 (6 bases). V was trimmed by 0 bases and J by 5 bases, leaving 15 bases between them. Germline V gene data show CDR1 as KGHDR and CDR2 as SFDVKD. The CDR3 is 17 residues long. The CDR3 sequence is CATSDLPRGYSTGELFF. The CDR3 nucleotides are TGTGCCACCAGTGATTTGCCCAGGGGATACTCAACCGGGGAGCTGTTTTTT.

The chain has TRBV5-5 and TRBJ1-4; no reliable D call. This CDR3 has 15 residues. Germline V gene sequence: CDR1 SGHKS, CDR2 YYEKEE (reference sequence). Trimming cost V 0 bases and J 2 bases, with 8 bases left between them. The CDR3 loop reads CASSLVPATNEKLFF. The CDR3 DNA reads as TGTGCCAGCAGCTTGGTTCCAGCGACTAATGAAAAACTGTTTTTT.

CDR3 DNA sequence: TGTGCCATCACGGAGGATGGCTACACCTTC. It specifies CAITEDGYTF. This sequence joins TRBV2 and TRBJ1-2; unclear D gene. Germline CDR1 reads SNHLY; CDR2 reads FYNNEI. V was cut by 10 bases and J by 6 bases, with 9 bases left in between. CDR3 length: 10 amino acids.

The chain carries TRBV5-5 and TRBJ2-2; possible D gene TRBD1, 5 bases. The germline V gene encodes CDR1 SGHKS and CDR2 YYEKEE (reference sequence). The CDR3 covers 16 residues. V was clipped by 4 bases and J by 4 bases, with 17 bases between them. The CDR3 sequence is CASSGPWGGSTGELFF. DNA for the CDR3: TGTGCCAGCAGCGGGCCCTGGGGCGGTTCCACCGGGGAGCTGTTTTTT.

CDR3 residues: CASAPGTDLSYEQYF. DNA of the CDR3: TGTGCCAGCGCCCCCGGGACAGACCTCTCCTACGAGCAGTACTTC. The rearrangement uses TRBV19 and TRBJ2-7; 7 positions agree with TRBD1. Germline-derived CDR1 and CDR2 are LNHDA and SQIVND (reference sequence). V gave up 9 bases and J gave up 0 bases; unmatched junction bases: 11. The CDR3 has 15 residues.

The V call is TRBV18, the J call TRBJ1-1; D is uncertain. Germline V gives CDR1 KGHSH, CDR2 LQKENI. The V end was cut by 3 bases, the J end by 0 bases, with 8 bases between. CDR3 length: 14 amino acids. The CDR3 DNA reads TGTGCCAGCTCACCCACTACGCTGAACACTGAAGCTTTCTTT. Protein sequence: CASSPTTLNTEAFF.

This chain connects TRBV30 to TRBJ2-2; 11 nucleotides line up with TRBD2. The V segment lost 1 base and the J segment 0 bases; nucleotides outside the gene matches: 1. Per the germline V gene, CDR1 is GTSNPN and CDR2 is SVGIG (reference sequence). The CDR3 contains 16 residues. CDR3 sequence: CAWSGLAGSNTGELFF. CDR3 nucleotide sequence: TGTGCCTGGAGTGGACTAGCGGGATCGAACACCGGGGAGCTGTTTTTT.

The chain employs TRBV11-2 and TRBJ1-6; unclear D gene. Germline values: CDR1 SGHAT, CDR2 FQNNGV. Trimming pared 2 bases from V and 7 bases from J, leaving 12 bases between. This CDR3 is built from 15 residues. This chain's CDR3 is CASSLYGHTNSPLHF. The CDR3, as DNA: TGTGCCAGCAGCTTATATGGTCACACGAATTCACCCCTCCACTTT.

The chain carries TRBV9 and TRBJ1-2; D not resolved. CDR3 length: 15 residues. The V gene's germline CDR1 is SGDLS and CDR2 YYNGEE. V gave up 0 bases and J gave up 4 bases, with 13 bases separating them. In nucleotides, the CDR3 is TGTGCCAGCAGCGTAGGCTCAGCGCTAGGCTATGGCTACACCTTC. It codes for CASSVGSALGYGYTF.

The CDR3, as DNA: TGTGCCAGCAGCTACAGGAACAATCAGCCCCAGCATTTT. It codes for CASSYRNNQPQHF. The chain couples TRBV5-8 to TRBJ1-5; D might be TRBD1 (5 bases). Trimming removed 3 bases at V and 3 bases at J, with 7 bases between. This CDR3 is 13 amino acids long. CDR1 SGHTS and CDR2 YDEGEE come from the germline V gene. Together with reference TRBV5-8 and TRBJ1-5, the CDR3 gives the full variable domain: EAGVTQSPTHLIKTRGQQATLRCSPISGHTSVYWYQQALGLGLQFLLWYDEGEERNRGNFPPRFSGRQFPNYSSELNVNALELEDSALYLCASSYRNNQPQHFGDGTRLSIL.

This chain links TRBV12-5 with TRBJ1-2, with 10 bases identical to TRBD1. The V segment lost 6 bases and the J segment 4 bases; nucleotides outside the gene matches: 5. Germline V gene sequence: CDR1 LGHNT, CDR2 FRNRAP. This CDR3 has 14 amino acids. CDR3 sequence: CASGTGQGTYGYTF. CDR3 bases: TGTGCTAGTGGGACGGGACAGGGGACCTATGGCTACACCTTC.

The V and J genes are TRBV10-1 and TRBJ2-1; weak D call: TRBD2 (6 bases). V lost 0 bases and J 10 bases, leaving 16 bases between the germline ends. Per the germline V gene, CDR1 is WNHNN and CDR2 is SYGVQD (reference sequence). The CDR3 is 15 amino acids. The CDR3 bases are TGCGCCAGCAGTGAGTCGGGTTTCGGCGGGGTAGAGCAGTTCTTC. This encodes CASSESGFGGVEQFF.